Described below is a single TCR beta chain sequence and its context. Its antigen is undetermined. This entry is derived from a study of cytomegalovirus exposure and HLA in healthy donors. The wider study: The roughly 670 first-cohort repertoires and the 95 to 150 validation repertoires shared the same platform, a later analysis reported.

Findings of the study overall: A subsequent analysis found that TCR clusters from the first cohort also tended to co-occur in the approximately 130 validation repertoires, with 90% to 95% of cluster scores above 0. It was confirmed in vitro that three of the CMV-associated chains were specific for CMV antigens.

Germline values: CDR1 MGHRA, CDR2 YSYEKL. The CDR3 spans 15 residues. The junction had 11 bases not matched to a gene; V was cut back by 6 bases and J by 4 bases. Profiled with immunoSEQ multiplex PCR; TCRdb holds only in-frame clones, not every one. Of about 180,000 clones in the sample, roughly nine tenths are singletons; the top ten hold less than 3.5%. This chain links TRBV4-1 with TRBJ1-2; 7 nucleotides align to TRBD1. The sequencing sample was made of PBMCs. This clonotype was sampled from a man between 18 and 35 years old in good health and CMV-seropositive. The DNA for the CDR3 is TGCGCCAGCAGACCTGACAGGGATCGTCCCTATGGCTACACCTTC. It codes for CASRPDRDRPYGYTF.